This T cell receptor beta chain was captured by sequencing in a study of technical replicates of blood from four donors. The CDR3 loop spans 16 amino acids. V lost 0 bases to trimming and J lost 8 bases, with 14 bases between them. Germline-derived CDR1 and CDR2 are LGHNA and YNFKEQ. Assay: immunoSEQ multiplex PCR; the TCRdb copy retains only in-frame clones and omits some. The sample lists 98,000 or so clones, approximately 96% seen once, with approximately 0.21% in the top ten. The J gene is TRBJ1-6, the V gene TRBV4-2, with D unresolved. This TCR was recovered from a human donor in good health. The sample was T cells isolated from PBMCs. CDR3 coding DNA: TGTGCCAGCAGCCAAGATAGGAGTCTGACGGATTCACCCCTCCACTTT. Protein: CASSQDRSLTDSPLHF.